This T cell receptor beta chain was identified during a study of T cell responses to AZD1222 COVID-19 vaccine. Sequencing used immunoSEQ multiplex PCR; TCRdb keeps in-frame clones, though not all of them. The profile shows about 150,000 clones, 80% to 90% of them singletons. Germline V gene data show CDR1 as SGHTA and CDR2 as FQGNSA. V lost 5 bases and J lost 0, with 13 bases in between. The CDR3 loop spans 15 amino acids. The starting material was peripheral blood, obtained 28 days after the second AZD1222 dose. The chain links TRBV7-2 to TRBJ1-1; D is ambiguous. The TCR comes from an adult who received the AZD1222 COVID-19 vaccine. The CDR3 coding sequence is TGTGCCAGCAGCCCCCTGGCAGCCATGAACACTGAAGCTTTCTTT. This translates into CASSPLAAMNTEAFF.